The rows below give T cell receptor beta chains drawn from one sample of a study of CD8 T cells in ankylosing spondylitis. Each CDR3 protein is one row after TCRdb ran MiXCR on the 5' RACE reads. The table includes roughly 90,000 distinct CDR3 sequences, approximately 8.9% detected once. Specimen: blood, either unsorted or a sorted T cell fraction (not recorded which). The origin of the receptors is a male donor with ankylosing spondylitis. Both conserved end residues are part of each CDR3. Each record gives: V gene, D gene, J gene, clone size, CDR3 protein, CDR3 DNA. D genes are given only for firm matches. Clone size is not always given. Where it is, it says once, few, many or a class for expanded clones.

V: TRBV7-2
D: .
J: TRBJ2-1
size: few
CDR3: CASSLSGSGYEQFF
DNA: TGTGCCAGCAGCTTATCCGGGAGCGGCTATGAGCAGTTCTTC

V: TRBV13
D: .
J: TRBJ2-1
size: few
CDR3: CASSLGITLQIDEQFF
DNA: TGTGCCAGCAGCCTGGGGATTACCCTCCAAATCGATGAGCAGTTCTTC

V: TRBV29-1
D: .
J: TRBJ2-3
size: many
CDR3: CSVEGTIRFTDTQYF
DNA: TGCAGCGTTGAAGGGACTATTAGGTTCACAGATACGCAGTATTTT

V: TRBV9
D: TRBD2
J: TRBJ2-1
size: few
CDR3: CASSPGTSGGNEQFF
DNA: TGTGCCAGCAGCCCCGGGACTAGCGGTGGGAATGAGCAGTTCTTC

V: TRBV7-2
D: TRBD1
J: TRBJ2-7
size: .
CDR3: CASSLAGTGSSYEQYF
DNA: TGTGCCAGCAGCTTAGCCGGGACAGGGTCCTCCTACGAGCAGTACTTC

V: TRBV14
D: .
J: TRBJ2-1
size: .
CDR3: CASSVGRQQFF
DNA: TGTGCCAGCAGCGTAGGCCGGCAGCAGTTCTTC

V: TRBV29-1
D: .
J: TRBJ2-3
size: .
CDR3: CSVEGQSTDTQYF
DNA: TGCAGCGTTGAAGGACAGAGCACAGATACGCAGTATTTT

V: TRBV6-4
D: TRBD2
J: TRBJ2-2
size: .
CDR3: CASSVLAGNTGELFF
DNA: TGTGCCAGCAGTGTACTAGCGGGGAACACCGGGGAGCTGTTTTTT

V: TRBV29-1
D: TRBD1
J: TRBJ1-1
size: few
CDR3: CSVLRGVTGETEAFF
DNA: TGCAGCGTACTGCGCGGGGTGACAGGGGAAACTGAAGCTTTCTTT

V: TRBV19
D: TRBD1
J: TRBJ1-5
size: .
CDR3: CASRQGLSNQPQHF
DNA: TGTGCCAGTAGACAGGGGCTTAGCAATCAGCCCCAGCATTTT

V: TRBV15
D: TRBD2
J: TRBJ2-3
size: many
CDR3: CATGPRASGIDTQYF
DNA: TGTGCCACCGGACCGAGAGCTAGCGGGATAGATACGCAGTATTTT

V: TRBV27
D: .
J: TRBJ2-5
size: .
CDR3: CASSPRGREKETQYF
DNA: TGTGCCAGCAGCCCCAGGGGACGGGAAAAAGAGACCCAGTACTTC

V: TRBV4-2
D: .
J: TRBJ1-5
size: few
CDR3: CASSDEWGGSNQPQHF
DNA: TGTGCCAGCAGCGACGAATGGGGGGGTTCCAATCAGCCCCAGCATTTT

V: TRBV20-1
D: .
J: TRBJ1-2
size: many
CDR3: CSARDGRYYGYTF
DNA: TGCAGTGCTAGAGATGGACGTTACTATGGCTACACCTTC

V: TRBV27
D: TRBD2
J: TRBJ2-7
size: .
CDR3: CASSPGTSEYEQYF
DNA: TGTGCCAGCAGCCCTGGGACTAGCGAGTACGAGCAGTACTTC

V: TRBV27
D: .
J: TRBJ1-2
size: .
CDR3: CASSLSGQSPNYGYTF
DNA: TGTGCCAGCAGTTTATCTGGACAGTCCCCTAACTATGGCTACACCTTC

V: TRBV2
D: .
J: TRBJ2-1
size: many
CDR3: CASRLVGRNSYNEQFF
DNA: TGTGCCAGCAGACTAGTCGGGCGGAATTCCTACAATGAGCAGTTCTTC

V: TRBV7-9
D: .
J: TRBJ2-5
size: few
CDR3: CASSLRSAEETQYF
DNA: TGTGCCAGCAGCTTGCGGTCAGCGGAGGAGACCCAGTACTTC

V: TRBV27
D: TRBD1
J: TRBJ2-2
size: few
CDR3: CASSLMYGTGAGELFF
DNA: TGTGCCAGCAGTTTAATGTATGGCACAGGGGCCGGGGAGCTGTTTTTT

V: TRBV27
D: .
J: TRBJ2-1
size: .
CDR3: CATGWGDSYNEQFF
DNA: TGTGCCACCGGTTGGGGGGACTCCTACAATGAGCAGTTCTTC

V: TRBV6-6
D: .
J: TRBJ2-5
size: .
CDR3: CASSYSTETQYF
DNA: TGTGCCAGCAGTTACAGCACAGAGACCCAGTACTTC

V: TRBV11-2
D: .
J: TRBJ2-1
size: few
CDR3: CASSSRESRSSYNEQFF
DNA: TGTGCCAGCAGCTCCCGAGAGTCTAGGAGCTCCTACAATGAGCAGTTCTTC

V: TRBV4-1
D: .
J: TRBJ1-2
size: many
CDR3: CASSQERQNYGYTF
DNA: TGCGCCAGCAGCCAAGAAAGGCAAAACTATGGCTACACCTTC

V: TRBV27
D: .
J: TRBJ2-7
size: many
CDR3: CASSPQRYSSYEQYF
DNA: TGTGCCAGCAGTCCACAGCGGTACAGCTCCTACGAGCAGTACTTC

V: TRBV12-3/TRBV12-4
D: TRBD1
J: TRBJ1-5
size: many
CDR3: CASSTGEGQPQHF
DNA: TGTGCCAGCAGTACAGGGGAAGGGCAGCCCCAGCATTTT

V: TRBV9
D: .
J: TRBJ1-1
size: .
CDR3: CASSVAAGSITEAFF
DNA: TGTGCCAGCAGCGTAGCTGCAGGGTCGATCACTGAAGCTTTCTTT

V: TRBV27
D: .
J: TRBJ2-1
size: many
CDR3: CASSLFGVNNEQFF
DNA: TGTGCCAGCAGTCTTTTCGGTGTTAACAATGAGCAGTTCTTC

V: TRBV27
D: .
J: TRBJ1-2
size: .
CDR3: CASSLGRFYGYTF
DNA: TGTGCCAGCAGTTTGGGACGGTTCTACGGCTACACCTTC

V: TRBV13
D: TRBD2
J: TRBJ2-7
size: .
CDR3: CASSGRDYEQYF
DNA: TGTGCCAGCAGCGGGAGGGACTACGAGCAGTACTTC

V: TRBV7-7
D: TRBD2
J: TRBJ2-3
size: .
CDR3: CASSSGLAEWGTDTQYF
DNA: TGTGCCAGCAGCTCGGGACTAGCGGAGTGGGGCACAGATACGCAGTATTTT

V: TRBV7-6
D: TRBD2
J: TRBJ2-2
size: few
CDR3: CASSSPGLAANTGELFF
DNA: TGTGCCAGCAGCTCCCCCGGACTAGCGGCGAACACCGGGGAGCTGTTTTTT

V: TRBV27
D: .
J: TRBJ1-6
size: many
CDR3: CASSLFYRVSNSPLHF
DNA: TGTGCCAGCAGTTTGTTTTACAGGGTGTCCAATTCACCCCTCCACTTT

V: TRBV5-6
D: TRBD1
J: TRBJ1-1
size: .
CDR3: CASSLDRDRPLNTEAFF
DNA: TGTGCCAGCAGCTTGGATAGGGACAGACCTTTGAACACTGAAGCTTTCTTT

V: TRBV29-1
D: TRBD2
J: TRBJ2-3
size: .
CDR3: CSVGGVGDTQYF
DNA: TGCAGCGTGGGGGGGGTTGGAGATACGCAGTATTTT

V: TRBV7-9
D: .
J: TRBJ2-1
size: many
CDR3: CASSPTGNEQFF
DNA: TGTGCCAGCAGCCCGACGGGGAATGAGCAGTTCTTC

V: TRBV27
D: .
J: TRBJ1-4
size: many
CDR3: CASSPIPASNEKLFF
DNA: TGTGCCAGCAGTCCCATCCCAGCAAGTAATGAAAAACTGTTTTTT

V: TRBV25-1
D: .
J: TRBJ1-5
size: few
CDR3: CASSGTGSREPQHF
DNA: TGTGCCAGCAGTGGAACAGGGTCCAGGGAGCCCCAGCATTTT

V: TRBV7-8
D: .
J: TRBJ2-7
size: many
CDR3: CASTPETDLYEQYF
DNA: TGTGCCAGCACCCCCGAGACGGACCTGTACGAGCAGTACTTC

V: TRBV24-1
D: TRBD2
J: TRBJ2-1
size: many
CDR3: CATSLSGRIDNEQFF
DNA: TGTGCCACCAGTCTTAGCGGGAGGATCGACAATGAGCAGTTCTTC

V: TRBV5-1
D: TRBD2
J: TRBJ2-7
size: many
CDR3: CASSLGREGYEQYF
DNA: TGCGCCAGCAGCTTGGGCAGGGAGGGCTACGAGCAGTACTTC

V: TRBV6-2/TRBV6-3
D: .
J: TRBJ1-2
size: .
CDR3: CASSYSGRNGYTF
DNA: TGTGCCAGCAGTTACTCGGGCAGGAATGGCTACACCTTC

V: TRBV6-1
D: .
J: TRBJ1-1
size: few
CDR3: CASRRVLNQNTEAFF
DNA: TGTGCCAGCAGGCGCGTCCTTAACCAGAACACTGAAGCTTTCTTT

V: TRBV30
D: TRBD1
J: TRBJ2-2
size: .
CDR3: CAWSTQGTGELFF
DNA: TGTGCCTGGAGTACACAGGGGACCGGGGAGCTGTTTTTT

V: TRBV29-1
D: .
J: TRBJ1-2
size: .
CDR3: CSVVQEDNGYTF
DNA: TGCAGCGTTGTGCAAGAGGATAATGGCTACACCTTC

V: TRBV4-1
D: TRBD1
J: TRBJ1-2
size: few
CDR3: CASSSRTGGGYTF
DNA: TGCGCCAGCAGCTCCCGGACAGGAGGGGGCTACACCTTC

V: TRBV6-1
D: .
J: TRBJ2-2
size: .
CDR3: CASSEGLATGELFF
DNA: TGTGCCAGCAGTGAAGGTCTGGCCACCGGGGAGCTGTTTTTT

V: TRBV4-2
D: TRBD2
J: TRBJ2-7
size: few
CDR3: CASSPKGVAGNYEQYF
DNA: TGTGCCAGCAGCCCCAAAGGAGTAGCGGGAAACTACGAGCAGTACTTC

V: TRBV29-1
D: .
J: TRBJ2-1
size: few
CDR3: CSVKDLTYNEQFF
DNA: TGCAGCGTTAAGGACTTAACCTACAATGAGCAGTTCTTC

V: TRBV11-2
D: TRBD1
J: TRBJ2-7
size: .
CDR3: CASSWDRGAYEQYF
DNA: TGTGCCAGCAGCTGGGACAGGGGTGCGTACGAGCAGTACTTC